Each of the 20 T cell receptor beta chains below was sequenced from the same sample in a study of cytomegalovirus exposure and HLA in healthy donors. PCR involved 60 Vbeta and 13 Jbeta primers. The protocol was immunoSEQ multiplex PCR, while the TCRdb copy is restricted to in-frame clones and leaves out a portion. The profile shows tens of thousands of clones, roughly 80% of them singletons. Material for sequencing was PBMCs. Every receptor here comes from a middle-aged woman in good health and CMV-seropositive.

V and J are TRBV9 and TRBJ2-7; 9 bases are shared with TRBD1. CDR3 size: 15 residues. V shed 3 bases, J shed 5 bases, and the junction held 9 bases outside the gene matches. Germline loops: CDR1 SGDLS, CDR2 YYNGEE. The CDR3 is CASSDTGGAVHEQYF. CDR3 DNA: TGTGCCAGCAGCGATACAGGGGGCGCAGTCCACGAGCAGTACTTC.

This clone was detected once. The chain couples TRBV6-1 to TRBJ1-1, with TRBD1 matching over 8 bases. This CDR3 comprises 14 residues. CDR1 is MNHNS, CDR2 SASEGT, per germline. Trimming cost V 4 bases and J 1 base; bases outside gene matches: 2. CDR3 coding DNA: TGTGCCAGCAGTGTACAGGGGGGGAACACTGAAGCTTTCTTT. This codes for CASSVQGGNTEAFF.

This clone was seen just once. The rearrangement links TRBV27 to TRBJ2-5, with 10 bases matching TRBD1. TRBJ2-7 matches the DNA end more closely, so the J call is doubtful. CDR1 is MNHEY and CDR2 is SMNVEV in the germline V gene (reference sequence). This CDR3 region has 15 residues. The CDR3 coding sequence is TGTGCCAGCAGTTCAAGACAGGGGGCCGCTTACGAGCAGTACTTC. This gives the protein CASSSRQGAAYEQYF.

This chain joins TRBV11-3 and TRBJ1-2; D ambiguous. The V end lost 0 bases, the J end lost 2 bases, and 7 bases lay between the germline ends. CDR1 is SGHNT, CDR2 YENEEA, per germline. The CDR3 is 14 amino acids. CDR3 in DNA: TGTGCCAGCAGCTTAGATGGAGTCAACTATGGCTACACCTTC. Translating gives CASSLDGVNYGYTF.

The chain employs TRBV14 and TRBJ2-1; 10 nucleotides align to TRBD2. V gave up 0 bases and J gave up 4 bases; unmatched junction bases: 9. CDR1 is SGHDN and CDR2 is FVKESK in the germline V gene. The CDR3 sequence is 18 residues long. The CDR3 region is CASSQEKKAAGGYNEQFF. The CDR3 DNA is TGTGCCAGCAGCCAAGAGAAGAAGGCAGCGGGAGGGTACAATGAGCAGTTCTTC. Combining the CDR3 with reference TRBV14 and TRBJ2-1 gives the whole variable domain EAGVTQFPSHSVIEKGQTVTLRCDPISGHDNLYWYRRVMGKEIKFLLHFVKESKQDESGMPNNRFLAERTGGTYSTLKVQPAELEDSGVYFCASSQEKKAAGGYNEQFFGPGTRLTVL.

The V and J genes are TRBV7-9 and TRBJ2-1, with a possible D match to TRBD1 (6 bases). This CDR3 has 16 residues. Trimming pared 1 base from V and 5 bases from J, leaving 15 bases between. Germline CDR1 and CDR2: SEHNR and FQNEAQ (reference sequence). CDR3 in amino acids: CASSLVGRGWDNEQFF. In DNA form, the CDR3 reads TGTGCCAGCAGCTTAGTCGGCAGGGGTTGGGACAATGAGCAGTTCTTC.

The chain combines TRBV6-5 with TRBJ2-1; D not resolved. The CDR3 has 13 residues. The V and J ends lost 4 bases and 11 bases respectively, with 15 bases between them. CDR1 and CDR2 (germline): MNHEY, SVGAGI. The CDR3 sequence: CASSLTTGVKQFF. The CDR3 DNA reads TGTGCCAGCAGTTTGACCACTGGAGTGAAGCAGTTCTTC.

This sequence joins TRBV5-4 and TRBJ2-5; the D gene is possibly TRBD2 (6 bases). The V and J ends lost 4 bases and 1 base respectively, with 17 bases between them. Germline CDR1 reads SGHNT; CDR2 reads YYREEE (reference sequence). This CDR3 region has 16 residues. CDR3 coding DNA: TGTGCCAGCAGCCCCGGAGGAGGGACGATCCAAGAGACCCAGTACTTC. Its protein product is CASSPGGGTIQETQYF.

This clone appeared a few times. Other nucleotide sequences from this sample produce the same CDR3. In nucleotides, the CDR3 is TGTGCCAGCAGCGTAGGGACAGTATCATACGAGCAGTACTTC. Translating gives CASSVGTVSYEQYF. The J gene is TRBJ2-7, the V gene TRBV9; tentatively, D is TRBD1 (6 bases). The CDR3 is made up of 14 amino acids. In germline, CDR1 is SGDLS, CDR2 YYNGEE. V lost 0 bases and J 4 bases, leaving 11 bases between the germline ends.

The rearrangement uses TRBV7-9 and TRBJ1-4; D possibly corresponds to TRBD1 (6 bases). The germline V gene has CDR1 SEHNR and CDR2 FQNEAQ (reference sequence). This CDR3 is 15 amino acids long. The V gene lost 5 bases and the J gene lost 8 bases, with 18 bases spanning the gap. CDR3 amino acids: CASSRTGILEEKLFF. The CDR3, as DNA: TGTGCCAGCAGCCGAACAGGGATCCTAGAGGAAAAACTGTTTTTT.

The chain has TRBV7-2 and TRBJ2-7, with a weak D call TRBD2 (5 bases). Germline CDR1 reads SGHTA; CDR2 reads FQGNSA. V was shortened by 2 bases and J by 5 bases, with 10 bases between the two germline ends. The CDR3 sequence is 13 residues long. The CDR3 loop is CASSLPSSDEQYF. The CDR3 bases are TGTGCCAGCAGCTTACCTAGCTCGGACGAGCAGTACTTC.

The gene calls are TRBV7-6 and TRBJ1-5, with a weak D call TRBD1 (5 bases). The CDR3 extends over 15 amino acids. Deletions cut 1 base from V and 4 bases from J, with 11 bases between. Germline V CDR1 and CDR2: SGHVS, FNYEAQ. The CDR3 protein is CASSLGGAGNQPQHF. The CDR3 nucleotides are TGTGCCAGCAGCTTAGGAGGGGCGGGGAATCAGCCCCAGCATTTT.

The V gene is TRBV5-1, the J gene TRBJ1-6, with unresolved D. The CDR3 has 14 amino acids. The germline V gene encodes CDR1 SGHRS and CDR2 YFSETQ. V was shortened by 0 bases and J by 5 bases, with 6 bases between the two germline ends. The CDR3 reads CASSLVADNSPLHF. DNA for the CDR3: TGCGCCAGCAGCTTGGTGGCGGATAATTCACCCCTCCACTTT.

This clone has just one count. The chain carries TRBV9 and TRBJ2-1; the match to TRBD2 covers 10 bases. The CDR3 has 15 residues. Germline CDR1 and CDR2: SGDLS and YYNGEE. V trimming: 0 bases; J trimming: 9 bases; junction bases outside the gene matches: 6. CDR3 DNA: TGTGCCAGCAGCGTAGTGGCTAGCGGGAGCGGTGAGCAGTTCTTC. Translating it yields CASSVVASGSGEQFF.

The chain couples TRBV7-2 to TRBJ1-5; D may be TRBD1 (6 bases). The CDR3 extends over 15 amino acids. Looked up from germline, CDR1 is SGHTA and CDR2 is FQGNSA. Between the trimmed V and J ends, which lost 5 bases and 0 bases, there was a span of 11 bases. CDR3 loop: CASSRDKYSNQPQHF. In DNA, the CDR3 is TGTGCCAGCAGCCGGGACAAATATAGCAATCAGCCCCAGCATTTT.

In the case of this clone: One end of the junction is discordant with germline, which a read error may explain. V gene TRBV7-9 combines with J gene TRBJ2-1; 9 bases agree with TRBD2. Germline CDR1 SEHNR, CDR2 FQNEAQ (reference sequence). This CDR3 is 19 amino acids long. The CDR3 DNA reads TGTTCCAGCAGCTTAGCGGGCCTAGCGGGGATGAGCTCCTACAATGAGCAGTTCTTC. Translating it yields CSSSLAGLAGMSSYNEQFF.

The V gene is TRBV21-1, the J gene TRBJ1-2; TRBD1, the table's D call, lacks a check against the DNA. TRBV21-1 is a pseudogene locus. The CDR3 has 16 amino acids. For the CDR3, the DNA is TGTGCCAGCAGCAAACCGCCGGACAGGGGATTGGCTGGCTACACCTTC. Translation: CASSKPPDRGLAGYTF.

In DNA, the CDR3 is TGTGCCAGCCGGCGGGAGGAGTTATACGAGCAGTACTTC. Encoded protein: CASRREELYEQYF. V usage is TRBV6-6 and J usage is TRBJ2-7, with 8 bases that match TRBD2. The V gene's germline CDR1 is MNHNY and CDR2 SVGAGI (reference sequence). This CDR3 is 13 amino acids long. With 8 bases clipped from V and 4 bases from J, the junction kept 7 bases outside the gene matches.

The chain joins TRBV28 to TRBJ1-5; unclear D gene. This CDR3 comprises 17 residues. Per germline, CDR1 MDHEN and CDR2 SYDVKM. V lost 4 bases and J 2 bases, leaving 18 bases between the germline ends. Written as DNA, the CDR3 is TGTGCCAGCAGTTCCCACCTGGGCCCTCGTGGCAATCAGCCCCAGCATTTT. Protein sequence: CASSSHLGPRGNQPQHF.

CDR3 coding DNA: TGTGCCAGCGGACTGACAGGGGATAGCAATCAGCCCCAGCATTTT. Encoded protein: CASGLTGDSNQPQHF. The chain joins TRBV6-1 to TRBJ1-5, with TRBD1 identical over 8 bases. J lost 0 bases, V lost 8 bases, and 6 bases had no gene match. Germline CDR1 reads MNHNS; CDR2 reads SASEGT. The CDR3 has 15 residues.